These 32 T cell receptor beta chains were all obtained from the same sample, sequenced in a study of blood T cell repertoires in COVID-19. The repertoire was sequenced with immunoSEQ multiplex PCR; TCRdb's copy has only in-frame clones and lacks some. The sample consists of some 280,000 clones, roughly 90% of them appearing once. The material sequenced was peripheral blood. Source of these receptors: a woman aged 60-70 years with acute or convalescent COVID-19.

The chain uses TRBV5-1 and TRBJ2-2; D possibly corresponds to TRBD1 (6 bases). Trimming removed 1 base at V and 2 bases at J, with 9 bases between. Germline V gene lookup returns CDR1 SGHRS and CDR2 YFSETQ. CDR3 length equals 15 residues. CDR3 coding DNA: TGCGCCAGCAGCTTGAGGACAGACAACACCGGGGAGCTGTTTTTT. Translating gives CASSLRTDNTGELFF.

This clone was observed a few times. CDR3 sequence (DNA): TGTGCCAGCAGTCTGGCGGGACTCTCGAACACTGAAGCTTTCTTT. The encoded protein is CASSLAGLSNTEAFF. V and J are TRBV28 and TRBJ1-1; the D gene is possibly TRBD1 (5 bases). Germline values: CDR1 MDHEN, CDR2 SYDVKM. The CDR3 consists of 15 residues. Trimming shortened V by 5 bases and J by 1 base, and 14 bases separated the two germline ends. Complete variable domain (other parts from reference TRBV28 and TRBJ1-1): DVKVTQSSRYLVKRTGEKVFLECVQDMDHENMFWYRQDPGLGLRLIYFSYDVKMKEKGDIPEGYSVSREKKERFSLILESASTNQTSMYLCASSLAGLSNTEAFFGQGTRLTVV.

This clone has only a few counts. J is TRBJ2-2 and V is TRBV28; D is perhaps TRBD2 (5 bases). This CDR3 has 14 amino acids. From germline, CDR1 is MDHEN and CDR2 SYDVKM. The V end lost 8 bases, the J end lost 9 bases, and 19 bases lay between the germline ends. CDR3 loop: CASSADYLKRELFF. The CDR3 DNA reads as TGTGCCAGCTCCGCCGACTATCTTAAGCGGGAGCTGTTTTTT.

The chain couples TRBV25-1 to TRBJ2-1, with 9 bases matching TRBD2. V trimming: 8 bases; J trimming: 4 bases; junction bases outside the gene matches: 9. From germline, CDR1 is MGHDK and CDR2 SYGVNS. The CDR3 has 15 residues. CDR3 loop: CASGIGTSWYNEQFF. In nucleotides, the CDR3 is TGTGCCAGCGGAATAGGGACTAGCTGGTACAATGAGCAGTTCTTC.

V is TRBV11-2 and J is TRBJ2-3, with TRBD2 identical over 13 bases. Trimming removed 4 bases from V and 5 bases from J; junction bases left unmatched: 12. Germline-derived CDR1 and CDR2 are SGHAT and FQNNGV. This CDR3 contains 18 residues. CDR3 sequence (DNA): TGTGCCAGCAGCTCAACCGGACTAGCGGGAGATCGGGGAGATACGCAGTATTTT. Translating it yields CASSSTGLAGDRGDTQYF.

This clone was observed a few times. The gene calls are TRBV28 and TRBJ1-2; 9 bases align to TRBD1. CDR3 size: 14 residues. J lost 5 bases, V lost 5 bases, and 6 bases had no gene match. The germline CDR1 and CDR2 sequences are MDHEN and SYDVKM. This CDR3 reads CASSLAGTGYGYTF. The CDR3 DNA is TGTGCCAGCAGTCTGGCCGGGACAGGGTATGGCTACACCTTC.

The chain recombines TRBV9 with TRBJ2-1; 9 bases map to TRBD2. The ends lost 3 bases at V and 4 bases at J; junction bases unmatched: 17. Germline lookup yields CDR1 SGDLS and CDR2 YYNGEE. The CDR3 extends over 19 amino acids. The CDR3: CASSAPILNSGSSYNEQFF. The CDR3 bases are TGTGCCAGCAGCGCCCCAATTTTAAATAGCGGGAGTTCTTACAATGAGCAGTTCTTC.

The gene calls are TRBV7-2 and TRBJ2-1; D is perhaps TRBD2 (7 bases). Germline CDR1 is SGHTA and CDR2 is FQGNSA. V lost 1 base and J 6 bases, leaving 10 bases between the germline ends. This CDR3 comprises 14 residues. CDR3 in DNA: TGTGCCAGCAGCTTAGACGCGGGGGCCAATGAGCAGTTCTTC. Translation: CASSLDAGANEQFF.

The chain recombines TRBV14 with TRBJ2-2, with 9 bases matching TRBD1. Trimming took 3 bases from V and 3 from J; bases not matched to a gene: 2. The CDR3 loop spans 15 amino acids. Per germline, CDR1 SGHDN and CDR2 FVKESK. The CDR3: CASSQGQGYTGELFF. CDR3 in DNA: TGTGCCAGCAGCCAGGGACAGGGTTACACCGGGGAGCTGTTTTTT.

The chain joins TRBV7-2 to TRBJ1-5; D is undetermined. Germline CDR1 reads SGHTA; CDR2 reads FQGNSA. Trimming stripped 4 bases from V and 7 bases from J, with 14 bases between. The CDR3 has 14 amino acids. CDR3 protein: CASSSPGFRQPQHF. Here the CDR3 DNA reads TGTGCCAGCAGCTCACCGGGATTTCGCCAGCCCCAGCATTTT.

This chain uses TRBV18 with TRBJ2-7; D gene unclear. Per the germline V gene, CDR1 is KGHSH and CDR2 is LQKENI. Between the trimmed V and J ends, which lost 0 bases and 1 base, there was a span of 7 bases. The CDR3 consists of 14 residues. For the CDR3, the DNA is TGTGCCAGCTCACCACCGGCCAATTCCTACGAGCAGTACTTC. Residues: CASSPPANSYEQYF. The full variable domain, completed using reference TRBV18 and TRBJ2-7, is NAGVMQNPRHLVRRRGQEARLRCSPMKGHSHVYWYRQLPEEGLKFMVYLQKENIIDESGMPKERFSAEFPKEGPSILRIQQVVRGDSAAYFCASSPPANSYEQYFGPGTRLTVT.

This rearrangement joins TRBV4-3 to TRBJ2-7; D is uncertain. The CDR3 is made up of 15 amino acids. V was pared by 1 base and J by 3 bases, with 13 bases between. Germline-derived CDR1 and CDR2 are LGHNA and YSLEER. For the CDR3, the DNA is TGCGCCAGCAGCCAAGTTCTGGCCGCAGGCTACGAGCAGTACTTC. Residues: CASSQVLAAGYEQYF.

The genes are TRBV7-9 and TRBJ2-1, with TRBD2 identical over 7 bases. The CDR3 contains 16 residues. The junction had 7 bases not matched to a gene; V was cut back by 0 bases and J by 5 bases. CDR1 and CDR2 (germline): SEHNR, FQNEAQ (reference sequence). The CDR3 DNA reads as TGTGCCAGCAGCTTAGCGTGGCGGGAGCTGCACAATGAGCAGTTCTTC. Protein: CASSLAWRELHNEQFF.

V gene TRBV5-5 combines with J gene TRBJ2-7; 7 bases are a match to TRBD1. Trimming took 4 bases from V and 0 from J; bases not matched to a gene: 4. This CDR3 comprises 14 residues. CDR1 and CDR2 (germline): SGHKS, YYEKEE (reference sequence). CDR3 sequence reads: CASSQDRSSYEQYF. DNA of the CDR3: TGTGCCAGCAGCCAGGACAGGAGCTCCTACGAGCAGTACTTC.

This clone has only a few counts. V and J are TRBV13 and TRBJ2-2; no definite D call. This CDR3 is 12 amino acids long. Per germline, CDR1 PRHDT and CDR2 FYEKMQ (reference sequence). V was cut by 3 bases and J by 5 bases, with 4 bases left in between. The CDR3 bases are TGTGCCAGCAGCTTCTTGACCGGGGAGCTGTTTTTT. Protein sequence: CASSFLTGELFF.

This clone is a singleton in its sample. The chain employs TRBV10-3 and TRBJ1-4; D may be TRBD1 (5 bases). The CDR3 has 15 residues. Germline V lookup: CDR1 ENHRY, CDR2 SYGVKD. Trimming pared 3 bases from V and 7 bases from J, leaving 15 bases between. The CDR3 DNA is TGTGCCATCAGTGACTCAACAGGATTAGGTGAAAAACTGTTTTTT. Residues: CAISDSTGLGEKLFF.

The rearrangement links TRBV6-1 to TRBJ1-5, with D possibly being TRBD1 (6 bases). Germline assignment: CDR1 MNHNS and CDR2 SASEGT. The length of the CDR3 is 17 residues. V was cut by 2 bases and J by 0 bases, with 14 bases left in between. CDR3 DNA sequence: TGTGCCAGCAGTGAAAGCATGGGGACATATAGCAATCAGCCCCAGCATTTT. Its translation is CASSESMGTYSNQPQHF.

The chain recombines TRBV15 with TRBJ1-6; D may be TRBD1 (5 bases). The CDR3 runs 12 residues. V was pared by 3 bases and J by 9 bases, with 6 bases between. CDR1 is LNHNV, CDR2 YYDKDF, per germline (reference sequence). The CDR3 region has the DNA TGTGCCACCAGCAGGACAGCTTCACCCCTCCACTTT. Protein: CATSRTASPLHF.

The gene calls are TRBV28 and TRBJ2-7; weak D call: TRBD2 (7 bases). Germline CDR1 MDHEN, CDR2 SYDVKM. Trimming cost V 7 bases and J 6 bases, with 19 bases left between them. The CDR3 extends over 14 amino acids. The CDR3 is CASTLHGGPGEQYF. CDR3 coding DNA: TGTGCCAGCACCCTCCACGGGGGGCCTGGCGAGCAGTACTTC.

The genes are TRBV5-1 and TRBJ2-7; 12 positions match TRBD2. The V and J ends lost 7 bases and 1 base, in that order; junction bases with no gene match: 6. In germline, CDR1 is SGHRS, CDR2 YFSETQ. The CDR3 consists of 15 residues. The CDR3 region has the DNA TGCGCCAGCCGTAGACTAGCGGGGGATTCCTACGAGCAGTACTTC. It specifies CASRRLAGDSYEQYF. Complete variable domain (other parts from reference TRBV5-1 and TRBJ2-7): KAGVTQTPRYLIKTRGQQVTLSCSPISGHRSVSWYQQTPGQGLQFLFEYFSETQRNKGNFPGRFSGRQFSNSRSEMNVSTLELGDSALYLCASRRLAGDSYEQYFGPGTRLTVT.

The V call is TRBV5-1, the J call TRBJ2-2, with a weak D call TRBD1 (6 bases). The CDR3 sequence is 15 residues long. Trimming took off 4 bases at V and 9 bases at J, with 19 bases between the two ends. CDR1 is SGHRS, CDR2 YFSETQ, per germline. CDR3 DNA sequence: TGCGCCAGCAGCAAACAGGGTGGTGGTCCCTGGGAGCTGTTTTTT. Its protein is CASSKQGGGPWELFF.

This clone was seen a handful of times. This chain links TRBV15 with TRBJ2-2; tentatively, D is TRBD2 (7 bases). Germline V gives CDR1 LNHNV, CDR2 YYDKDF (reference sequence). Between the trimmed V and J ends, which lost 5 bases and 1 base, there was a span of 23 bases. This CDR3 spans 19 amino acids. In DNA, the CDR3 is TGTGCCACCAGCGTGTTTAAGCTGACGGGGGGCCGGAACACCGGGGAGCTGTTTTTT. It encodes CATSVFKLTGGRNTGELFF.

This chain joins TRBV7-9 and TRBJ2-7; D is possibly TRBD2 (6 bases). The CDR3 is 13 amino acids. Germline CDR1 SEHNR, CDR2 FQNEAQ (reference sequence). V lost 0 bases and J lost 7, with 10 bases in between. CDR3 sequence (DNA): TGTGCCAGCAGCTTAGCGGGAGGAGGTGAGCAGTACTTC. As protein: CASSLAGGGEQYF.

The chain has TRBV6-6 and TRBJ1-2; TRBD1 aligns across 7 bases. Unmatched junction bases numbered 19, after V lost 7 bases and J lost 8 bases. CDR1 is MNHNY, CDR2 SVGAGI, per germline (reference sequence). The CDR3 spans 16 residues. The DNA of the CDR3 is TGTGCCAGCACCCAAGTGACAGGGCCAAAAGGAGCAGGCTACACCTTC. It codes for CASTQVTGPKGAGYTF.

The chain links TRBV6-5 to TRBJ2-7, with TRBD1 identical over 7 bases. The CDR3 spans 13 residues. The V gene end was trimmed by 6 bases and the J gene end by 4 bases; junction bases not matched to a gene: 6. CDR1 is MNHEY, CDR2 SVGAGI, per germline. CDR3 nucleotides: TGTGCCAGCAGCCGCGGACAGGAATACGAGCAGTACTTC. It yields the protein CASSRGQEYEQYF.

V and J are TRBV14 and TRBJ2-2, with TRBD2 matching 8 bases. The V segment lost 0 bases and the J segment 5 bases; nucleotides outside the gene matches: 5. The CDR3 is 16 amino acids. Per the germline V gene, CDR1 is SGHDN and CDR2 is FVKESK. The CDR3 is CASSQDKAGATGELFF. The CDR3 bases are TGTGCCAGCAGCCAAGATAAAGCGGGAGCTACCGGGGAGCTGTTTTTT.

The V and J genes are TRBV28 and TRBJ2-7; 9 positions match TRBD1. CDR1 is MDHEN, CDR2 SYDVKM, per germline. CDR3 length equals 15 residues. V lost 6 bases to trimming and J lost 0 bases; unmatched junction nucleotides: 6. The DNA of the CDR3 is TGTGCCAGCAGGGGTGGGACAGGGTACTCCTACGAGCAGTACTTC. Protein: CASRGGTGYSYEQYF.

This clone was detected once. The V call is TRBV7-3, the J call TRBJ1-5; D is unclear. V lost 2 bases to trimming and J lost 1 base, with 18 bases between them. The V gene's germline CDR1 is SGHTA and CDR2 FQGTGA. This CDR3 spans 18 amino acids. The CDR3 reads CASSLRRGLRISNQPQHF. The CDR3 DNA sequence: TGTGCCAGCAGCTTACGGCGGGGTTTAAGGATAAGCAATCAGCCCCAGCATTTT.

The chain links TRBV10-3 to TRBJ2-7; 8 bases agree with TRBD1. V shed 0 bases and J 2 bases; nucleotides not matched to a gene: 6. The CDR3 is 16 amino acids. Germline CDR1 is ENHRY and CDR2 is SYGVKD. The CDR3 loop reads CAISESGQAYPYEQYF. CDR3 coding DNA: TGTGCCATCAGTGAGTCGGGACAGGCGTACCCCTACGAGCAGTACTTC.

This chain links TRBV4-1 with TRBJ2-7, with D possibly matching TRBD2 (6 bases). This CDR3 is built from 15 residues. Germline V gene lookup returns CDR1 MGHRA and CDR2 YSYEKL. Trimming shortened V by 5 bases and J by 6 bases, and 20 bases separated the two germline ends. CDR3 loop: CASSSYRDSRAEQYF. CDR3 nucleotide sequence: TGCGCCAGCAGCTCGTACCGGGACTCGAGAGCCGAGCAGTACTTC.

J is TRBJ2-3 and V is TRBV5-4, with TRBD1 matching over 12 bases. The CDR3 has 15 residues. V was clipped by 4 bases and J by 5 bases; unmatched bases: 5. The V gene's germline CDR1 is SGHNT and CDR2 YYREEE (reference sequence). CDR3 bases: TGTGCCAGCAGCAGGGACAGGGGGCGCATAGATACGCAGTATTTT. This translates into CASSRDRGRIDTQYF. Looking up the rest from reference TRBV5-4 and TRBJ2-3 gives the full variable domain: ETGVTQSPTHLIKTRGQQVTLRCSSQSGHNTVSWYQQALGQGPQFIFQYYREEENGRGNFPPRFSGLQFPNYSSELNVNALELDDSALYLCASSRDRGRIDTQYFGPGTRLTVL.

The chain uses TRBV2 and TRBJ2-5; TRBD1 is a possible D gene (5 bases). CDR1 SNHLY and CDR2 FYNNEI come from the germline V gene. The germline V and J ends were trimmed by 2 bases and 3 bases, with 10 bases remaining between them. The CDR3 runs to 14 residues. CDR3 DNA: TGTGCCAGCAGTGAAACTAACAGGAAAGAGACCCAGTACTTC. Translation gives CASSETNRKETQYF.